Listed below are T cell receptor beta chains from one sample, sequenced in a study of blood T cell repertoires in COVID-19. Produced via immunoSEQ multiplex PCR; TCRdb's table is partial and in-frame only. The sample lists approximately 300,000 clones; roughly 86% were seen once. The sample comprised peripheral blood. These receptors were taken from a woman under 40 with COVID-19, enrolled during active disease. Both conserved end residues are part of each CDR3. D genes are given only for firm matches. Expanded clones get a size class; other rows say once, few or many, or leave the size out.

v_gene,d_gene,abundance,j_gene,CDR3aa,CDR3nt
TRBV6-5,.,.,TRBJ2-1,CASQKERGTYNEQFF,TGTGCCAGCCAAAAGGAAAGGGGGACCTACAATGAGCAGTTCTTC
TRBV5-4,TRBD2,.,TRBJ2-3,CASSLLTGGPIDTQYF,TGTGCCAGCAGCTTGTTGACGGGGGGGCCTATAGATACGCAGTATTTT
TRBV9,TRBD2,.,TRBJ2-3,CASSAGLAGSDTQYF,TGTGCCAGCAGCGCCGGACTAGCGGGGTCCGATACGCAGTATTTT
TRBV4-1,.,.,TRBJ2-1,CASTYVRGPLNHEQFF,TGCGCCAGCACATACGTCCGGGGTCCCCTAAACCATGAGCAGTTCTTC
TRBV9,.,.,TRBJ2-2,CASSGPGGPDTGELFF,TGTGCCAGCAGCGGGCCCGGGGGGCCTGACACCGGGGAGCTGTTTTTT
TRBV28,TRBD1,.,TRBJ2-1,CASTSAGTDLNNEQFF,TGTGCCAGCACCAGTGCCGGGACAGACCTTAACAATGAGCAGTTCTTC
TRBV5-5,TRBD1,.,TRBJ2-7,CASSLQGPPYEQYF,TGTGCCAGCAGCTTACAGGGGCCTCCCTACGAGCAGTACTTC
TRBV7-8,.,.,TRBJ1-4,CASSLVGGLTIGKLFF,TGTGCCAGCAGCTTAGTGGGGGGGCTCACTATAGGTAAACTGTTTTTT
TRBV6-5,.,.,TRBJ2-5,CASRRVGETQYF,TGTGCCAGCCGCAGGGTGGGAGAGACCCAGTACTTC
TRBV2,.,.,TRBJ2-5,CASKLETQYF,TGTGCCAGCAAGCTGGAGACCCAGTACTTC
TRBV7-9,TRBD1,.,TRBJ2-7,CASSSRGLTYEQYF,TGTGCCAGCAGCTCGAGGGGGCTTACCTACGAGCAGTACTTC
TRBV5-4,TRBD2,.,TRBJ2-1,CASSDPGLAADNEQFF,TGTGCCAGCAGCGACCCGGGACTAGCGGCGGACAATGAGCAGTTCTTC
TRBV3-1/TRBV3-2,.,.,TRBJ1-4,CASSSQGKLFF,TGTGCCAGCAGCAGTCAGGGAAAACTGTTTTTT
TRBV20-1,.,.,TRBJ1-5,CSASQTGENQPQHF,TGCAGTGCTAGTCAGACAGGAGAAAATCAGCCCCAGCATTTT
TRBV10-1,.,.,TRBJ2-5,CASSDPRRAETQYF,TGCGCCAGCAGTGACCCGAGGCGGGCGGAGACCCAGTACTTC
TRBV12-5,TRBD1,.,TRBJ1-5,CASGLKPGQGDPYSNQPQHF,TGTGCTAGTGGCCTTAAGCCGGGACAGGGGGACCCATATAGCAATCAGCCCCAGCATTTT
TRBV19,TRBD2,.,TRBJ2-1,CASSETSGGLNEQFF,TGTGCCAGTAGTGAGACTAGCGGGGGTCTTAATGAGCAGTTCTTC
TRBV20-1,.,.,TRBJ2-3,CSAQTEDTQYF,TGCAGTGCCCAGACAGAAGATACGCAGTATTTT
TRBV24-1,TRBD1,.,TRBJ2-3,CATSDPGQDTDTQYF,TGTGCCACCAGTGACCCCGGACAGGACACAGATACGCAGTATTTT
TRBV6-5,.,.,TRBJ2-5,CASRYGGGWQETQYF,TGTGCCAGCCGTTACGGAGGGGGCTGGCAAGAGACCCAGTACTTC
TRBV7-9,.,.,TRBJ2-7,CASSPRAQGRTYEQYF,TGTGCCAGCAGCCCTAGGGCCCAGGGCCGAACCTACGAGCAGTACTTC
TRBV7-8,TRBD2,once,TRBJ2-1,CASSLRLAGGNEQFF,TGTGCCAGCAGCTTAAGGCTAGCGGGGGGAAATGAGCAGTTCTTC
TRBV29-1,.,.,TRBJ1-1,CSVATHPGGGSTEAFF,TGCAGCGTTGCAACTCACCCTGGGGGGGGGAGTACTGAAGCTTTCTTT
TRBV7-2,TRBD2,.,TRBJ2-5,CASSLQSSLAGGSETQYF,TGTGCCAGCAGCTTACAGTCCTCCTTAGCGGGGGGGTCAGAGACCCAGTACTTC
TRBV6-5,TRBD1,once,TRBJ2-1,CASRLTTTGPEQFF,TGTGCCAGCAGACTGACTACGACAGGGCCTGAGCAGTTCTTC
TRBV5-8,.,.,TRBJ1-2,CASSFSGGFYTF,TGTGCCAGCAGCTTCTCGGGGGGTTTCTACACCTTC
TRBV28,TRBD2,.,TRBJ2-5,CASSFSPGLAGEETQYF,TGTGCCAGCAGTTTTAGCCCGGGACTAGCGGGGGAAGAGACCCAGTACTTC
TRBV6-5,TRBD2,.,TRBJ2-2,CASRLAGVTGELFF,TGTGCCAGCAGGCTAGCGGGGGTAACCGGGGAGCTGTTTTTT
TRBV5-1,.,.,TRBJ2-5,CASRQEMTFQETQYF,TGCGCCAGCAGACAGGAAATGACATTCCAAGAGACCCAGTACTTC
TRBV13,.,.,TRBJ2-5,CASSPSLGGQETQYF,TGTGCCAGCAGCCCCAGTCTAGGGGGCCAAGAGACCCAGTACTTC
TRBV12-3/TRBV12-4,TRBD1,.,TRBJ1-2,CASSLDSTGAYTF,TGTGCCAGCAGTCTCGACAGCACAGGGGCGTACACCTTC
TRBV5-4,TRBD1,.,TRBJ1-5,CASSSQGPDQPQHF,TGTGCCAGCAGCTCACAGGGGCCAGATCAGCCCCAGCATTTT
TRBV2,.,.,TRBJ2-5,CASIQGRGQETQYF,TGTGCCAGCATCCAGGGAAGGGGCCAAGAGACCCAGTACTTC
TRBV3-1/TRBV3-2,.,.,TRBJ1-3,CASSQVGGGVGNTIYF,TGTGCCAGCAGCCAAGTGGGGGGGGGCGTTGGAAACACCATATATTTT
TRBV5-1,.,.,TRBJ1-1,CASSLAQTNTEAFF,TGCGCCAGCAGCTTGGCACAGACGAACACTGAAGCTTTCTTT
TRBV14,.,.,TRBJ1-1,CASSQDQGARTEAFF,TGTGCCAGCAGCCAAGATCAGGGCGCTAGGACTGAAGCTTTCTTT
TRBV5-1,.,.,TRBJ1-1,CASSLGQGGFEAFF,TGCGCCAGCAGCTTGGGGCAGGGAGGCTTCGAAGCTTTCTTT
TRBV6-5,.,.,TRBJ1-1,CASSYEGDTEAFF,TGTGCCAGCAGTTACGAGGGTGACACTGAAGCTTTCTTT
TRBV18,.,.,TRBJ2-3,CASSSQGSTQYF,TGTGCCAGCTCGTCACAGGGATCTACGCAGTATTTT
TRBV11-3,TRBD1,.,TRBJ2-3,CASSPGTGVEDTQYF,TGTGCCAGCAGCCCCGGGACAGGGGTTGAAGATACGCAGTATTTT
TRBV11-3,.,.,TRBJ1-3,CASSRLTLSSGNTIYF,TGTGCCAGCAGCCGCCTAACTTTGAGCTCTGGAAACACCATATATTTT
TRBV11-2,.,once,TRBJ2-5,CASSEVGASPQETQYF,TGTGCCAGCAGCGAAGTGGGGGCGAGCCCCCAAGAGACCCAGTACTTC
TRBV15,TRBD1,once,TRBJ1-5,CATSRAPGQGIGQPQHF,TGTGCCACCAGCAGAGCCCCGGGACAGGGTATAGGGCAGCCCCAGCATTTT
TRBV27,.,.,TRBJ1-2,CASSQGGINYGYTF,TGTGCCAGCAGTCAGGGCGGGATCAACTATGGCTACACCTTC
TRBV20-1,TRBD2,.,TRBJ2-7,CSASRGGDTYEQYF,TGCAGTGCTAGTCGGGGGGGGGACACCTACGAGCAGTACTTC
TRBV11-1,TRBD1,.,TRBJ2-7,CASSNRDRGSYEQYF,TGTGCCAGCAGCAACCGGGACAGGGGTTCTTACGAGCAGTACTTC
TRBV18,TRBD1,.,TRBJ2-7,CASSIAGQGVYEQYF,TGTGCCAGCTCAATCGCTGGACAGGGGGTCTACGAGCAGTACTTC
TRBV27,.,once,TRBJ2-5,CASSSGETQYF,TGTGCCAGCAGTTCGGGAGAGACCCAGTACTTC
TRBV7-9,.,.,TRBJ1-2,CASSARSDSYGYTF,TGTGCCAGCAGCGCGAGGTCGGACAGCTATGGCTACACCTTC
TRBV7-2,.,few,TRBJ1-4,CASSLVGGGEKLFF,TGTGCCAGCAGCTTAGTGGGGGGTGGTGAAAAACTGTTTTTT
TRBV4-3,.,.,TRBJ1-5,CASSQDRNSGMQPQHF,TGCGCCAGCAGCCAAGACCGGAACTCAGGGATGCAGCCCCAGCATTTT
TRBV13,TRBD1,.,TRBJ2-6,CASSHRTGGGSLGANVLTF,TGTGCCAGCAGCCATCGGACAGGGGGCGGTTCATTAGGGGCCAACGTCCTGACTTTC
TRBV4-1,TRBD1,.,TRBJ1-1,CASRINRGGTEAFF,TGCGCCAGCAGGATTAACAGGGGGGGGACTGAAGCTTTCTTT
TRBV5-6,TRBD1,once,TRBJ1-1,CASRGGQVLWNTEAFF,TGTGCCAGCAGAGGCGGACAGGTTCTTTGGAACACTGAAGCTTTCTTT
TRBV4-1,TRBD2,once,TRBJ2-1,CASSQIAGGRGNEQFF,TGCGCCAGCAGCCAAATAGCGGGGGGGCGAGGGAATGAGCAGTTCTTC
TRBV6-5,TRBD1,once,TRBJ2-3,CASKGQGGRDTQYF,TGTGCCAGCAAAGGACAGGGGGGAAGAGATACGCAGTATTTT
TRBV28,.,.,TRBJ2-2,CASKPGGATGELFF,TGTGCCAGCAAACCCGGAGGGGCCACCGGGGAGCTGTTTTTT
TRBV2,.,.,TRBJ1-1,CASSREGTVTEAFF,TGTGCCAGCAGCAGGGAGGGCACGGTCACTGAAGCTTTCTTT
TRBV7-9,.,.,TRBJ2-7,CASSLAILATRDEQYF,TGTGCCAGCAGTCTAGCGATATTAGCGACCAGGGACGAGCAGTACTTC